This T cell receptor (beta chain) was obtained from a study of STAT5B mutations in CD4+ large granular lymphocyte leukemia. Study-level results: No patients shared main leukemic clonotypes, though roughly 27% appeared at low frequency elsewhere. Patient CD4-sorted repertoires looked more clonal than healthy CD4+ repertoires, even without putative leukemic clones. Compared with healthy controls (2/35), patient top clones favored TRBV06 (8/27).

Buffy coats from healthy blood donors served as controls. Points on this clone: Antigen: not known.

Libraries were prepared by immunoSEQ multiplex PCR; TCRdb keeps only in-frame clonotypes and omits some of them. The data show tens of thousands of clones, approximately 81% seen once. The CDR3 loop spans 13 amino acids. CDR1 MGHRA and CDR2 YSYEKL come from the germline V gene. Trimming stripped 0 bases from V and 8 bases from J, with 9 bases between. The J gene is TRBJ2-3, the V gene TRBV4-1; the D call may be TRBD1 or TRBD2 (5 bases each). Sequencing was carried out using CD4+ T cells from blood buffy coats. The clonotype originates from a human donor in good health. This CDR3 reads CASSQEGLATQYF. The CDR3 nucleotides are TGCGCCAGCAGCCAAGAGGGGCTAGCTACGCAGTATTTT.